Shown below are 4 T cell receptor beta chains from a single sample sequenced in a study of T cells in tuberculosis. Method: immunoSEQ multiplex PCR; TCRdb's copy keeps in-frame clones and lacks some. Of about 41,000 clones in the sample, around 95% were seen once. Sample: PBMCs. The source is a donor aged 10-35 years with latent tuberculosis or without tuberculosis infection.

J is TRBJ1-1 and V is TRBV7-2, with TRBD1 matching 8 bases. Germline V lookup: CDR1 SGHTA, CDR2 FQGNSA. The J segment lost 5 bases and the V segment lost 1 base, leaving 6 bases of the junction unmatched. This CDR3 spans 15 amino acids. The CDR3 DNA sequence: TGTGCCAGCAGCTTAGTGGGGACAGGAGGGACTGAAGCTTTCTTT. Protein sequence: CASSLVGTGGTEAFF.

This chain links TRBV5-1 with TRBJ1-5; D not resolved. Trimming stripped 0 bases from V and 3 bases from J, with 10 bases between. Germline CDR1 SGHRS, CDR2 YFSETQ. The CDR3 is made up of 15 amino acids. Here the CDR3 reads CASSLGPQSNQPQHF. The CDR3 DNA follows: TGCGCCAGCAGCTTGGGGCCTCAGTCCAATCAGCCCCAGCATTTT.

This rearrangement joins TRBV14 to TRBJ2-7; TRBD2 aligns across 7 bases. The germline CDR1 and CDR2 sequences are SGHDN and FVKESK. Trimming at V came to 4 bases and at J to 5 bases, leaving 14 bases not matched to a gene. The CDR3 spans 16 residues. The CDR3 bases are TGTGCCAGCAGCCTATCCAGGCGGCGGGGGTTCCACGAGCAGTACTTC. Amino acids: CASSLSRRRGFHEQYF.

The rearrangement links TRBV27 to TRBJ1-2, with 7 bases identical to TRBD1. After removal of 5 bases from V and 6 bases from J, the junction contained 6 bases not matched to a gene. The CDR3 sequence is 13 residues long. Per the germline V gene, CDR1 is MNHEY and CDR2 is SMNVEV (reference sequence). This chain's CDR3 is CASSTRQGDGYTF. The CDR3 DNA follows: TGTGCCAGCAGTACCCGACAGGGTGATGGCTACACCTTC.